These 21 T cell receptor beta chains came from one sample sequenced in a study of blood T cell repertoires in COVID-19. Repertoires were generated with immunoSEQ multiplex PCR, while TCRdb's copy carries only in-frame clones and drops some. The repertoire holds under 200,000 clones, with around 85% as singletons. Sequencing was carried out using peripheral blood. These receptors originate from a man in his fifties or sixties with COVID-19, enrolled during active disease.

This chain connects TRBV12-3 or TRBV12-4 to TRBJ1-1; 7 bases fit TRBD1. The CDR3 runs 13 residues. Germline trimming cut 6 bases from V and 2 bases from J; bases unmatched to any gene: 3. CDR3 in amino acids: CASSRQGNTEAFF. As DNA, the CDR3 is TGTGCCAGCAGCAGACAGGGCAACACTGAAGCTTTCTTT.

As DNA, the CDR3 is TGTGCCAGCAGTGAAGACCGGGCCGGGGCCCTCCACTTT. Amino acid sequence: CASSEDRAGALHF. The V call is TRBV6-4, the J call TRBJ1-6; D call uncertain. The CDR3 sequence is 13 residues long. V was clipped by 3 bases and J by 14 bases, with 14 bases between them. Germline V gene lookup returns CDR1 MRHNA and CDR2 SNTAGT.

A single count supports this clone. V is TRBV6-5 and J is TRBJ2-7; D not certain. V shed 8 bases and J shed 0 bases, with 11 bases lying between them. The CDR3 has 13 residues. Germline V gene lookup returns CDR1 MNHEY and CDR2 SVGAGI. DNA of the CDR3: TGTGCCAGCGCTACGGAGAGCTCCTACGAGCAGTACTTC. Translation: CASATESSYEQYF.

This chain connects TRBV3-1 (or the pseudogene TRBV3-2) to TRBJ2-5; D might be TRBD1 (5 bases). Germline values: CDR1 LGHDT, CDR2 YNNKEL (reference sequence). The CDR3 has 15 amino acids. The ends were cut back, 0 bases at V and 6 bases at J, with 14 bases in the middle. The CDR3 reads CASSQDGRGRKTQYF. The CDR3 bases are TGTGCCAGCAGCCAAGATGGAAGGGGTAGGAAGACCCAGTACTTC.

The chain carries TRBV18 and TRBJ1-2; 7 bases are shared with TRBD1. CDR1 is KGHSH and CDR2 is LQKENI in the germline V gene. This CDR3 spans 12 amino acids. V shed 5 bases, J shed 6 bases, and the junction held 3 bases outside the gene matches. The DNA for the CDR3 is TGTGCCAGCTCAACCAGGGGGGATGGCTACACCTTC. It yields the protein CASSTRGDGYTF.

The rearrangement links TRBV15 to TRBJ1-3; no clear D. Trimming took off 9 bases at V and 0 bases at J, with 15 bases between the two ends. The CDR3 runs to 15 residues. Germline CDR1 reads LNHNV; CDR2 reads YYDKDF (reference sequence). CDR3 DNA sequence: TGTGCCACGGGTCAAGGCCACTACTCTGGAAACACCATATATTTT. Its protein is CATGQGHYSGNTIYF. Based on the CDR3 plus reference TRBV15 and TRBJ1-3, the full variable domain is DAMVIQNPRYQVTQFGKPVTLSCSQTLNHNVMYWYQQKSSQAPKLLFHYYDKDFNNEADTPDNFQSRRPNTSFCFLDIRSPGLGDTAMYLCATGQGHYSGNTIYFGEGSWLTVV.

V gene TRBV18 combines with J gene TRBJ2-2, with unresolved D. V was clipped by 0 bases and J by 2 bases, with 4 bases between them. This CDR3 contains 14 residues. Germline CDR1 is KGHSH and CDR2 is LQKENI. This chain's CDR3 is CASSPPSNTGELFF. The CDR3 DNA reads TGTGCCAGCTCACCACCGAGTAACACCGGGGAGCTGTTTTTT.

This chain links TRBV27 with TRBJ2-3; 8 nucleotides line up with TRBD1. Germline CDR1 reads MNHEY; CDR2 reads SMNVEV (reference sequence). The CDR3 loop spans 17 amino acids. V dropped 0 bases and J dropped 4; count of bases not matched to a gene: 9. This CDR3 is CASSLSPGAGGADTQYF. The CDR3 DNA sequence: TGTGCCAGCAGTTTATCGCCGGGAGCAGGGGGCGCAGATACGCAGTATTTT.

CDR3 region: CASSPGQGASGGSPLHF. The CDR3 nucleotides are TGTGCCAGCTCACCAGGACAGGGGGCCTCAGGGGGGTCACCCCTCCACTTT. J is TRBJ1-6 and V is TRBV18, with TRBD1 matching over 11 bases. J was trimmed by 10 bases and V by 2 bases; bases with no gene match: 10. The CDR3 spans 17 residues. Per the germline V gene, CDR1 is KGHSH and CDR2 is LQKENI.

The chain joins TRBV27 to TRBJ1-5; D possibly corresponds to TRBD1 (5 bases). Germline V gene data show CDR1 as MNHEY and CDR2 as SMNVEV (reference sequence). The CDR3 contains 13 residues. V lost 5 bases and J 4 bases, leaving 9 bases between the germline ends. As DNA, the CDR3 is TGTGCCAGCAGTAGATCAGGGAATCAGCCCCAGCATTTT. This gives the protein CASSRSGNQPQHF.

This sequence joins TRBV7-9 and TRBJ1-2; D call uncertain. The CDR3 loop spans 14 amino acids. V was trimmed by 7 bases and J by 7 bases, leaving 19 bases between them. In germline, CDR1 is SEHNR, CDR2 FQNEAQ (reference sequence). CDR3 residues: CASNRGSGSLGYTF. CDR3 sequence (DNA): TGTGCCAGCAACCGCGGTTCGGGGAGCCTTGGCTACACCTTC.

V is TRBV7-9 and J is TRBJ1-1; D not resolved. Germline CDR1 and CDR2: SEHNR and FQNEAQ (reference sequence). The CDR3 sequence is 12 residues long. Trimming took off 1 base at V and 11 bases at J, with 11 bases between the two ends. The CDR3 is CASSLDSFDAFF. In DNA form, the CDR3 reads TGTGCCAGCAGCTTAGATAGTTTTGATGCTTTCTTT.

V gene TRBV6-5 combines with J gene TRBJ1-5, with 10 nucleotides matching TRBD1. V trimming: 6 bases; J trimming: 7 bases; junction bases outside the gene matches: 3. The CDR3 covers 13 residues. Germline lookup yields CDR1 MNHEY and CDR2 SVGAGI. In DNA, the CDR3 is TGTGCCAGCAGACCGGGACAGGGGCAGCCCCAGCATTTT. Translating gives CASRPGQGQPQHF.

V usage is TRBV9 and J usage is TRBJ2-1, with a possible D match to TRBD2 (6 bases). Trimming removed 0 bases at V and 0 bases at J, with 19 bases between. Germline-derived CDR1 and CDR2 are SGDLS and YYNGEE. CDR3 length: 19 amino acids. This chain's CDR3 is CASSVAVGPRGGSYNEQFF. CDR3 nucleotides: TGTGCCAGCAGCGTAGCGGTCGGCCCCCGGGGAGGCTCCTACAATGAGCAGTTCTTC. Filled out from reference TRBV9 and TRBJ2-1, the complete variable domain reads DSGVTQTPKHLITATGQRVTLRCSPRSGDLSVYWYQQSLDQGLQFLIQYYNGEERAKGNILERFSAQQFPDLHSELNLSSLELGDSALYFCASSVAVGPRGGSYNEQFFGPGTRLTVL.

The gene calls are TRBV29-1 and TRBJ2-1; 10 bases agree with TRBD2. Germline V gene data show CDR1 as SQVTM and CDR2 as ANQGSEA. With 6 bases clipped from V and 6 bases from J, the junction kept 8 bases outside the gene matches. CDR3 length: 14 amino acids. The CDR3: CSVAGGLAANEQFF. The CDR3 nucleotides read TGCAGCGTGGCGGGAGGACTAGCGGCCAATGAGCAGTTCTTC.

The CDR3 here is CASSDSFGGYTF. The CDR3 coding sequence is TGTGCCAGCAGTGACTCTTTTGGAGGCTACACCTTC. The chain has TRBV27 and TRBJ1-2, with D uncertain. There are 12 residues in the CDR3. Germline V gene lookup returns CDR1 MNHEY and CDR2 SMNVEV (reference sequence). Trimming took off 5 bases at V and 8 bases at J, with 12 bases between the two ends.

V and J are TRBV3-1 (or the pseudogene TRBV3-2) and TRBJ1-2, with TRBD1 as a possible D gene (5 bases). The germline V gene encodes CDR1 LGHDT and CDR2 YNNKEL (reference sequence). Trimming took off 4 bases at V and 4 bases at J, with 16 bases between the two ends. The CDR3 has 15 amino acids. Here the CDR3 DNA reads TGTGCCAGCAGCCCGCTAAGTGGGGGAGGCTATGGCTACACCTTC. This encodes CASSPLSGGGYGYTF.

The chain uses TRBV9 and TRBJ2-1; perhaps TRBD2 as D (5 bases). The germline CDR1 and CDR2 sequences are SGDLS and YYNGEE. Trimming stripped 4 bases from V and 0 bases from J, with 8 bases between. The length of the CDR3 is 14 residues. The CDR3 spells CASSIGGSYNEQFF. CDR3 DNA: TGTGCCAGCAGCATCGGAGGCTCCTACAATGAGCAGTTCTTC.

The J gene is TRBJ1-5, the V gene TRBV19; weak D call: TRBD1 (6 bases). Trimming removed 8 bases from V and 3 bases from J, with 17 bases in between. There are 15 residues in the CDR3. Germline V gives CDR1 LNHDA, CDR2 SQIVND (reference sequence). The CDR3 DNA reads as TGTGCCAGTGGGCCGACGGGGGGCTCCAATCAGCCCCAGCATTTT. Amino acid sequence: CASGPTGGSNQPQHF.

The V gene is TRBV27, the J gene TRBJ1-2; D may be TRBD1 (5 bases). V lost 4 bases and J lost 6, with 18 bases in between. The CDR3 runs 15 residues. Germline CDR1 reads MNHEY; CDR2 reads SMNVEV (reference sequence). DNA of the CDR3: TGTGCCAGCAGTTCCTTCCGCGCCAGGGTCGATGGCTACACCTTC. Its translation: CASSSFRARVDGYTF.

CDR3 sequence reads: CASSVEAGGLNEQFF. As DNA, the CDR3 is TGTGCCAGCAGCGTAGAGGCGGGAGGGTTGAATGAGCAGTTCTTC. The V and J genes are TRBV9 and TRBJ2-1; 9 nucleotides agree with TRBD2. Germline CDR1 is SGDLS and CDR2 is YYNGEE. V gave up 0 bases and J gave up 7 bases; unmatched junction bases: 5. This CDR3 spans 15 amino acids. Together with reference TRBV9 and TRBJ2-1, the CDR3 gives the full variable domain: DSGVTQTPKHLITATGQRVTLRCSPRSGDLSVYWYQQSLDQGLQFLIQYYNGEERAKGNILERFSAQQFPDLHSELNLSSLELGDSALYFCASSVEAGGLNEQFFGPGTRLTVL.